Described below is a single T cell receptor (beta chain) sequence and its context. Which antigen it targets is not known. A much larger clone lies one base from this, so it may be a read error. The source of the sample is a study of tumor-infiltrating lymphocytes in primary liver carcinoma (dated by TCRdb to the late 2010s). In terms of the full investigation: Roughly five patients with histopathologically diagnosed primary liver carcinoma underwent surgical resection in China between November 2015 and March 2016. Of the five patients, three men and two women aged 30 to 69 years, four had hepatocellular carcinoma and one had combined HCC and intrahepatic cholangiocarcinoma. Tumors of the five patients were stage T1-T3 N0M0 with maximum diameters of roughly 4.2 to 10 cm. Each sample produced about 3.5 to 7.5 million productive TCRbeta reads, and read depth showed no significant difference between tissue types. TCRbeta repertoire sequencing, expression microarrays and whole-exome sequencing were combined in the study across five regions of each liver tumor, with adjacent normal tissue and blood also included. TCRbeta repertoire sequencing covered roughly 35 specimens from 5 patients: approximately 25 tumor regions, 5 adjacent noncancerous liver tissues and 5 peripheral blood samples. High reproducibility was observed for the technical replicate repertoires, with mean shared-clone rates approximately 0.92 and correlation coefficients above 0.95.

TCRbeta-specific cDNA was reverse-transcribed from about 520 ng total RNA using a constant-region primer and ProtoScript II reverse transcriptase. Three nested multiplex PCR rounds, following a slightly modified ARM-PCR procedure, were used to build the TCRbeta libraries. The first two PCR rounds used multiplex TRBV1-TRBV30 forward primers with a Cbeta reverse primer, each for approximately 9 cycles. Sample barcodes and Illumina adapters were attached in a final 25-cycle PCR using Deep VentR polymerase. Before sequencing, amplicons between 200 and 500 bp were purified from gel using a QIAquick gel extraction kit. An Illumina HiSeq 2500 was used to sequence the TCRbeta amplicons with 250-bp paired-end reads. As for how the authors treated the data: Quality trimming of reads was performed with Trimmomatic v0.33, and paired reads were merged with FLASH v1.2.11 so that full CDR3 sequences could be recovered. V, D and J germline segments were assigned to the rearranged TCRbeta sequences by MiGEC v1.2.1b. Clonotype statistics, along with Shannon-Wiener diversity indices, were calculated using VDJtools v1.0.0. Except for diversity analysis, only each sample's 250 most abundant clonotypes were used in subsequent analyses to reduce sampling bias. The public reads were quality trimmed at Q25 with fastp and then assembled into clones with MiXCR by TCRdb, keeping productive beta chains. Rows with a matching CDR3 protein are joined into one entry that keeps the most common DNA and genes. In this record, the V and J calls reflect TCRdb's handling and not the investigators' own analysis. In all, the sample holds 310,000 or so distinct CDR3 sequences, and around three fifths of those were seen once. Approximately 15% of the sample is in the top ten clones.

Blood RNA was extracted from unsorted whole blood using TRIzol reagent, and germline DNA was obtained with the DNeasy Blood & Tissue kit. Patients had chronic HBV infection and were treatment-naive at sampling. Around 4 milliliters of peripheral blood were collected into K2EDTA tubes before surgery. Trimming removed 5 bases from V and 1 base from J, leaving 14 bases between the germline ends. The CDR3 sequence holds 15 residues, the cysteine and phenylalanine included. CDR3 DNA only is kept here, 45 bases in frame from base 1. Findings and caveats that apply to the study as a whole: Because the samples were bulk and unsorted, CD4+ and CD8+ T cell repertoires could not be compared. A significantly larger repertoire fraction was made up by the top 250 clones in tumors than in blood (p = 0.039). Consistent with antigen-driven expansion, pairs of tumor regions showed higher repertoire overlap (mean roughly 36%) than either tumor-adjacent pairs (approximately 17%) or tumor-blood pairs (approximately 15%). Only the TCR beta chain was sequenced, which likely underestimates true repertoire diversity because unpaired alpha chains were not captured. Only five patients were included in the study, and the authors note that the findings should be validated in a larger study.

This receptor was obtained from a young woman with primary liver carcinoma and hepatitis B virus infection. The sequence links TRBV12-3 or TRBV12-4 to TRBJ2-5, with an unclear D gene assignment. The sequencing sample was made of peripheral blood. The CDR3 is CASSPTPLTQETQYF. The DNA sequence follows: TGTGCCAGCAGTCCCACCCCGCTCACCCAAGAGACCCAGTACTTC.